Presented here are 20 T cell receptor beta chains from one specimen sequenced in a study of blood T cells in healthy people across ages. A sample-barcoded 5' primer and a J-beta primer mix were used in a second PCR of roughly 7 to 11 cycles. TCRdb recomputed calls from the 5' RACE reads with MiXCR, one row per CDR3 protein. This sample has approximately 880,000 distinct CDR3 sequences, with about 44% found just once. Sequenced material: blood. The receptors derive from a man aged 30-40 years in good health.

The chain uses TRBV13 and TRBJ2-7, with D perhaps given as TRBD1 or TRBD2 (5 bases each). V lost 6 bases and J lost 7, with 25 bases in between. Germline V gene data show CDR1 as PRHDT and CDR2 as FYEKMQ (reference sequence). The CDR3 is made up of 16 amino acids. CDR3: CASRITGPLSYNEQYF. The CDR3 DNA follows: TGTGCCAGCAGAATAACGGGACCCCTCTCCTACAATGAGCAGTACTTC.

This clonotype has ten or more counts. The rearrangement links TRBV29-1 to TRBJ2-5; maybe TRBD1 (5 bases). Germline V gives CDR1 SQVTM, CDR2 ANQGSEA. Deletions cut 4 bases from V and 1 base from J, with 7 bases between. The CDR3 extends over 12 amino acids. DNA for the CDR3: TGCAGCGTTGGGGGCGGCCAAGAGACCCAGTACTTC. It specifies CSVGGGQETQYF.

With respect to this clonotype: One junction end disagrees with the germline gene, perhaps due to a read error. V and J are TRBV5-1 and TRBJ2-7; D remains ambiguous. This CDR3 is built from 14 residues. The germline gives CDR1 SGHRS, CDR2 YFSETQ. CDR3 loop: CASSFRGTSYEQYF. In DNA form, the CDR3 reads TGTGCCAGCAGTTTTCGAGGTACTTCCTACGAGCAGTACTTC.

The sample holds a few counts of this clonotype. The rearrangement joins TRBV29-1 to TRBJ2-1, with 9 nucleotides matching TRBD2. Germline CDR1 SQVTM, CDR2 ANQGSEA. The CDR3 is made up of 13 amino acids. With 3 bases clipped from V and 9 bases from J, the junction kept 6 bases outside the gene matches. CDR3 sequence reads: CSVDEREATEQFF. The CDR3 DNA sequence: TGCAGCGTTGACGAGCGGGAGGCTACTGAGCAGTTCTTC.

The V and J genes are TRBV20-1 and TRBJ2-1, with 11 bases aligning to TRBD2. The CDR3 extends over 16 amino acids. Germline assignment: CDR1 DFQATT and CDR2 SNEGSKA (reference sequence). Trimming at V came to 6 bases and at J to 1 base, leaving 8 bases not matched to a gene. The chain's CDR3 is CSARPGLAESYNEQFF. For the CDR3, the DNA is TGCAGTGCCAGACCGGGACTAGCGGAATCCTACAATGAGCAGTTCTTC.

The chain uses TRBV9 and TRBJ2-3, with 8 bases aligning to TRBD1. Germline loops: CDR1 SGDLS, CDR2 YYNGEE. With V trimmed by 3 bases and J by 2 bases, 5 bases remained unmatched. CDR3 length: 15 amino acids. The CDR3 spells CASSARTGYTDTQYF. In DNA form, the CDR3 reads TGTGCCAGCAGCGCCCGGACAGGGTACACAGATACGCAGTATTTT. The variable domain in full, completed from reference TRBV9 and TRBJ2-3, reads DSGVTQTPKHLITATGQRVTLRCSPRSGDLSVYWYQQSLDQGLQFLIQYYNGEERAKGNILERFSAQQFPDLHSELNLSSLELGDSALYFCASSARTGYTDTQYFGPGTRLTVL.

This clonotype occurred a few times. This chain links TRBV9 with TRBJ2-4, with D maybe TRBD1 (6 bases). The CDR3 loop spans 15 amino acids. Germline V CDR1 and CDR2: SGDLS, YYNGEE. With 2 bases removed from V and 3 bases from J, the gap between germline ends came to 12 bases. CDR3 nucleotide sequence: TGTGCCAGCAGCGTTACTACAGGGTTCAAAAACATTCAGTACTTC. Translated: CASSVTTGFKNIQYF. The full variable domain, its missing parts supplied by reference TRBV9 and TRBJ2-4, is DSGVTQTPKHLITATGQRVTLRCSPRSGDLSVYWYQQSLDQGLQFLIQYYNGEERAKGNILERFSAQQFPDLHSELNLSSLELGDSALYFCASSVTTGFKNIQYFGAGTRLSVL.

The chain carries TRBV7-2 and TRBJ2-5; TRBD1 matches at 8 bases. The ends lost 5 bases at V and 6 bases at J; junction bases unmatched: 5. This CDR3 spans 13 amino acids. The V gene's germline CDR1 is SGHTA and CDR2 FQGNSA. The CDR3 DNA follows: TGTGCCAGCAGCCCAGACAGGGGAAAGACCCAGTACTTC. Translated: CASSPDRGKTQYF. The entire variable domain, with the rest obtained from reference TRBV7-2 and TRBJ2-5, is as follows: GAGVSQSPSNKVTEKGKDVELRCDPISGHTALYWYRQSLGQGLEFLIYFQGNSAPDKSGLPSDRFSAERTGGSVSTLTIQRTQQEDSAVYLCASSPDRGKTQYFGPGTRLLVL.

This clonotype was counted a few times. V usage is TRBV4-2 and J usage is TRBJ2-7; 9 nucleotides align to TRBD2. V lost 1 base, J lost 0 bases, and 4 bases stayed unmatched. The germline V gene encodes CDR1 LGHNA and CDR2 YNFKEQ. The CDR3 has 16 amino acids. The CDR3 reads CASSQGTSADSYEQYF. The DNA for the CDR3 is TGTGCCAGCAGCCAAGGGACTAGCGCCGACTCCTACGAGCAGTACTTC.

This clonotype was counted a few times. This chain connects TRBV4-2 to TRBJ2-4; D assignment may be TRBD1 or TRBD2 (6 bases each). The tail of the sequence fits TRBJ2-5 better, so the J call may be wrong. The length of the CDR3 is 15 residues. Germline V CDR1 and CDR2: LGHNA, YNFKEQ. The CDR3 sequence: CASSQEVGGTETQYF. CDR3 nucleotides: TGTGCCAGCAGCCAAGAAGTGGGGGGCACAGAGACCCAGTACTTC.

The CDR3 DNA reads as TGCAGTGCTAGGAACAGCCCTCGCACAGATACGCAGTATTTT. Translated, it gives CSARNSPRTDTQYF. The V gene is TRBV20-1, the J gene TRBJ2-3; D is undetermined. The germline V gene has CDR1 DFQATT and CDR2 SNEGSKA (reference sequence). The CDR3 totals 14 residues. V was clipped by 3 bases and J by 1 base, with 11 bases between them.

As to this clonotype: A much larger clone differs by one base, so this may be a read error. This chain joins TRBV6-6 and TRBJ2-1; no clear D. Germline values: CDR1 MNHNY, CDR2 SVGAGI (reference sequence). The CDR3 consists of 13 residues. The CDR3 loop reads CASSYLGYKEQFF. In nucleotides, the CDR3 is TGTGCCAGCAGTTACCTTGGCTACAAGGAGCAGTTCTTC.

The CDR3 nucleotides read TGTGCCAGCAGCCAGCGGACTTACTCCTACAATGAGCAGTTCTTC. It encodes CASSQRTYSYNEQFF. V usage is TRBV7-9 and J usage is TRBJ2-1, with D possibly TRBD2 on 5 matching bases. This CDR3 comprises 15 residues. CDR1 is SEHNR and CDR2 is FQNEAQ in the germline V gene (reference sequence). V was shortened by 5 bases and J by 0 bases, with 11 bases between the two germline ends.

J is TRBJ1-4 and V is TRBV7-2; D perhaps matches TRBD1 (6 bases). The CDR3 covers 13 residues. Per germline, CDR1 SGHTA and CDR2 FQGNSA. The ends were cut back, 6 bases at V and 9 bases at J, with 14 bases in the middle. The CDR3, as DNA: TGTGCCAGCAGAGTTGAGCAGGGGCAAAAACTGTTTTTT. Translated, it gives CASRVEQGQKLFF.

CDR3 loop: CASSSGDLWDEQFF. Written as DNA, the CDR3 is TGTGCCAGCAGTTCAGGGGACCTTTGGGATGAGCAGTTCTTC. The chain couples TRBV27 to TRBJ2-1, with a possible D match to TRBD1 (6 bases). CDR1 and CDR2 from the germline V gene are MNHEY and SMNVEV (reference sequence). The germline V and J ends were trimmed by 4 bases and 8 bases, with 15 bases remaining between them. The CDR3 runs 14 residues.

The V call is TRBV27, the J call TRBJ2-5, with 12 bases matching TRBD2. The length of the CDR3 is 15 residues. J lost 6 bases, V lost 2 bases, and 4 bases had no gene match. Germline values: CDR1 MNHEY, CDR2 SMNVEV (reference sequence). The CDR3 is CASSLTSGGPQTQYF. The CDR3 DNA is TGTGCCAGCAGTTTAACTAGCGGGGGGCCACAGACCCAGTACTTC.

This sequence joins TRBV3-1 and TRBJ1-2, with 7 bases matching TRBD1. This CDR3 spans 14 amino acids. Germline V CDR1 and CDR2: LGHDT, YNNKEL (reference sequence). J lost 10 bases, V lost 4 bases, and 12 bases had no gene match. The CDR3 nucleotides are TGTGCCAGCAGCCCCCTCAGGGACAGTAAGGTCTACACCTTC. The encoded protein is CASSPLRDSKVYTF.

Regarding this clonotype: Germline and junction disagree at one end, which may indicate a read error. This sequence joins TRBV30 and TRBJ2-7; D might be TRBD2 (5 bases). In germline, CDR1 is GTSNPN, CDR2 SVGIG (reference sequence). The CDR3 runs 12 residues. CDR3 DNA: TGTGCCGGGAGCAGGAGCTCCTACGAGCAGTACTTC. Amino acids: CAGSRSSYEQYF.

V gene TRBV6-1 combines with J gene TRBJ2-1; the match to TRBD2 covers 8 bases. CDR3 size: 13 residues. Losses at the gene ends were 6 bases for V and 6 bases for J; bases not matched to a gene: 4. CDR1 and CDR2 (germline): MNHNS, SASEGT. DNA for the CDR3: TGTGCCAGCAGACCGGGACTAGTCAATGAGCAGTTCTTC. As protein: CASRPGLVNEQFF.

The rearrangement joins TRBV4-1 to TRBJ2-7; D is perhaps TRBD1 (6 bases). This CDR3 region has 16 residues. Deletions cut 2 bases from V and 2 bases from J, with 16 bases between. Germline lookup yields CDR1 MGHRA and CDR2 YSYEKL. CDR3 residues: CASSQSQGFFPYEQYF. The CDR3 DNA follows: TGCGCCAGCAGCCAAAGTCAGGGGTTCTTCCCCTACGAGCAGTACTTC.